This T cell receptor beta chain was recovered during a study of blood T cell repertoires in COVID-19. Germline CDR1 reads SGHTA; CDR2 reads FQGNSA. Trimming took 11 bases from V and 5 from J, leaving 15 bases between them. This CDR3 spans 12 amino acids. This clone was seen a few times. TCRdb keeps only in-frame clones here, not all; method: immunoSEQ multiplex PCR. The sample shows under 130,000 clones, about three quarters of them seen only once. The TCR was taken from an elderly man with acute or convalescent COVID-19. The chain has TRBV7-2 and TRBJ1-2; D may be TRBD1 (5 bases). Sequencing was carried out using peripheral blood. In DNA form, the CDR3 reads TGTGCCGCCGAGAGGACAAATTATGGCTACACCTTC. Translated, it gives CAAERTNYGYTF.